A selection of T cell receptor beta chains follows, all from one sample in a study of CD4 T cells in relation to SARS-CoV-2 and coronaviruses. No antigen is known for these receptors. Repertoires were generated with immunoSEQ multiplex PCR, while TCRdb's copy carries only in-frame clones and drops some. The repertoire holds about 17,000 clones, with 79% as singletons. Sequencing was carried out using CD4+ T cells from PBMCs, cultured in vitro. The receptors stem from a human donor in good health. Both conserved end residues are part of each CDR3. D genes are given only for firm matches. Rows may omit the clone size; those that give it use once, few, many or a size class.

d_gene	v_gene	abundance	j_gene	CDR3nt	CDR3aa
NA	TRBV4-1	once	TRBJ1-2	TGCGCCAGCAGCCCCAGCACCGTCGACTATGGCTACACCTTC	CASSPSTVDYGYTF
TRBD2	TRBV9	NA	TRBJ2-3	TGTGCCAGCAGCGTCGGGACTAGCCCAGATACGCAGTATTTT	CASSVGTSPDTQYF
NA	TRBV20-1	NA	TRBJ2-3	TGCAGTGCTAGTCAGCCGGGGGTAGGCACAGATACGCAGTATTTT	CSASQPGVGTDTQYF
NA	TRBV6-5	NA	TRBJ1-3	TGTGCCAGCAGTACACCACAGAACTCTGGAAACACCATATATTTT	CASSTPQNSGNTIYF
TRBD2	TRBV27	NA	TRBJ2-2	TGTGCCAGCAGTCCCTTGGGGACTACTACCGGGGAGCTGTTTTTT	CASSPLGTTTGELFF
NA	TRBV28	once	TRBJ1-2	TGTGCCAGCAGCACCAGAGAGTACTACACCTTC	CASSTREYYTF
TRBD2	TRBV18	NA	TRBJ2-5	TGTGCCAGCTCAGGCCCGGGGGGGGAGACCCAGTACTTC	CASSGPGGETQYF
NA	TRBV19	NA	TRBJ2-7	TGTGCCAGTAGTATCTCCGCTTCGGGTGGCTACGAGCAGTACTTC	CASSISASGGYEQYF
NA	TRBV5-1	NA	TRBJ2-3	TGCGCCAGCAGCCTTGACAGTCCCACAGATACGCAGTATTTT	CASSLDSPTDTQYF
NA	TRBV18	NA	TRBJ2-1	TGTGCCAGCTCACCACCGGTCCAGCCTTCCTACAATGAGCAGTTCTTC	CASSPPVQPSYNEQFF
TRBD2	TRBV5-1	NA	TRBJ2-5	TGCGCCAGCAGCTTGACTAGCGGCCAAGAGACCCAGTACTTC	CASSLTSGQETQYF
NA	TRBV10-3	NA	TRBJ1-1	TGTGCCATCAGTGAACGGGGGGCGCCGAACACTGAAGCTTTCTTT	CAISERGAPNTEAFF
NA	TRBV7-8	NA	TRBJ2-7	TGTGCCAGCAGCCCCTGGGACGGCTCCTACGAGCAGTACTTC	CASSPWDGSYEQYF
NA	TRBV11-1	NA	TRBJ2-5	TGTGCCAGCCAAAGGGGCGGAGAGACCCAGTACTTC	CASQRGGETQYF
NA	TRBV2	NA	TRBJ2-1	TGTGCCAGCAGTGGGGATGGGCCCTACAATGAGCAGTTCTTC	CASSGDGPYNEQFF
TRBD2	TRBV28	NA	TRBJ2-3	TGTGCCAGCAGTTTACTAGCGGGGGAGGTGTGGAGGACAGATACGCAGTATTTT	CASSLLAGEVWRTDTQYF
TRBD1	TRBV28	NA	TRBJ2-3	TGTGCCAGCAGTTTAGGGGGACAGGGGGCGCTGGATACGCAGTATTTT	CASSLGGQGALDTQYF
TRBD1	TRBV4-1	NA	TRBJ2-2	TGCGCCAGCAGCCAAGGTTACGGGACAGGGGGCCCAGGCGACACCGGGGAGCTGTTTTTT	CASSQGYGTGGPGDTGELFF
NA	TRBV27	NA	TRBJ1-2	TGTGCCAGCAGTTTCGGGAATCGGGGGAACTATGGCTACACCTTC	CASSFGNRGNYGYTF
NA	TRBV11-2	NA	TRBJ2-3	TGTGCCAGCAGCCTGTTTTGGGACACAGATACGCAGTATTTT	CASSLFWDTDTQYF
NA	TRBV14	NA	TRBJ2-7	TGTGCCAGCAGCCAAGAGTTTCTCCAGGAGCAGTACTTC	CASSQEFLQEQYF
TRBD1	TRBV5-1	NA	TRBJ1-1	TGCGCCAGCAGCAGCCAACAGGGGAGCACTGAAGCTTTCTTT	CASSSQQGSTEAFF
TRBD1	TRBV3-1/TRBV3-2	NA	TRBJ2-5	TGTGCCAGCAGACCTCAGGGGGCTTGGGAGACCCAGTACTTC	CASRPQGAWETQYF
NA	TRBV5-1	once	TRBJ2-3	TGCGCCAGCAGCTCGCACGGCCAGGGAGGGACGAGGGGGTCTGATACGCAGTATTTT	CASSSHGQGGTRGSDTQYF
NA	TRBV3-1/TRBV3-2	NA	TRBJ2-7	TGTGCCAGCAGCCAAGATCCCCCCCAAAGAGGTTACGAGCAGTACTTC	CASSQDPPQRGYEQYF
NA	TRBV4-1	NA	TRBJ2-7	TGCGCCAGCAGCCGAGACAGCTCCTACGAGCAGTACTTC	CASSRDSSYEQYF
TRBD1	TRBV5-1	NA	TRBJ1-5	TGCGCCAGCAGCCCCGGGACAGGGCTAGGCAATCAGCCCCAGCATTTT	CASSPGTGLGNQPQHF
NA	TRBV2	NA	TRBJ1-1	TGTGCCAGCAGTGTCGGCAGACACACTGAAGCTTTCTTT	CASSVGRHTEAFF
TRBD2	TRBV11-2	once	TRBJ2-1	TGTGCCAGCAGCCCACTTTGGGGACTAGCGGGAGGGCTCGATGAGCAGTTCTTC	CASSPLWGLAGGLDEQFF
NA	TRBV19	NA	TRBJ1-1	TGTGCCAGTAGTATAGCCCGGGGGCGCAGGACTGAAGCTTTCTTT	CASSIARGRRTEAFF
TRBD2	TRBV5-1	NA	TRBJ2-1	TGCGCCAGCAGCTTAGGGCGGGAGGGTAGGAGCAATGAGCAGTTCTTC	CASSLGREGRSNEQFF
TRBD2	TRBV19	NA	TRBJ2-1	TGTGCCAGTAGTATAGATCACCGGGACTACTCCTACAATGAGCAGTTCTTC	CASSIDHRDYSYNEQFF
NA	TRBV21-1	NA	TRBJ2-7	TGTGCCAGCACCAAAGGAGACAGGGTGGTTTACGAGCAGTACTTC	CASTKGDRVVYEQYF
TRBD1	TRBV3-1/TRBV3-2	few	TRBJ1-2	TGTGCCAGCAGCCAAGGGGACAGGAGCTATGGCTACACCTTC	CASSQGDRSYGYTF
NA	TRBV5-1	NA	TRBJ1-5	TGCGCCAGCAGCTTGGGGGGGTGGCATCAGCCCCAGCATTTT	CASSLGGWHQPQHF
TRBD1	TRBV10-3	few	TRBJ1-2	TGTGCCATCAGTATTGGACAGGCTAACTATGGCTACACCTTC	CAISIGQANYGYTF
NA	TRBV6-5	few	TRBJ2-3	TGTGCCGCTCGGTGGGCAGGGTCATTAGATACGCAGTATTTT	CAARWAGSLDTQYF
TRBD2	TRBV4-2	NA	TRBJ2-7	TGTGCCAGCAGCCAAGTTGAGCGGGAGGTCGACGAGCAGTACTTC	CASSQVEREVDEQYF
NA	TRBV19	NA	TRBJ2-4	TGTGCCAGTAGTATCGAGGCCCAAGCCAAAAACATTCAGTACTTC	CASSIEAQAKNIQYF
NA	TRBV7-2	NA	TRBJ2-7	TGTGCCAGCAGCTTAGTAGCGGCGGACGAGCAGTACTTC	CASSLVAADEQYF
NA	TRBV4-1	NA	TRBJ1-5	TGCGCCAGCAGCCAAGTGCCTTTACGGGGGATCAATCAGCCCCAGCATTTT	CASSQVPLRGINQPQHF
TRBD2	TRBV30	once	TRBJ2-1	TGTGCCTGGGCTAGCGGATCCTACAATGAGCAGTTCTTC	CAWASGSYNEQFF
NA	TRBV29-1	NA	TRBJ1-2	TGCAGCGTTGAAGGACCTAGGTGGGGGGACAACTGCTTC	CSVEGPRWGDNCF
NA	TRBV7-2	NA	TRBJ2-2	TGTGCCAGCAGCTCAGGACTCAATCGACCCGGGGAGCTGTTTTTT	CASSSGLNRPGELFF
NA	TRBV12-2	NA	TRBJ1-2	TGTGCAAGTCGAATTCGCGGGGTTCGTGACTATGGCTACACCTTC	CASRIRGVRDYGYTF
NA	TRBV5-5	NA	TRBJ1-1	TGTGCCAGCAGCTTGGAGAGGAACACTGAAGCTTTCTTT	CASSLERNTEAFF
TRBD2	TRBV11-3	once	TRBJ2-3	TGTGCCAGCAGCTCGGGACTAGCGGGCACAGATACGCAGTATTTT	CASSSGLAGTDTQYF
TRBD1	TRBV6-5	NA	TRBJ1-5	TGTGCCAGCAGCGGACAGGGGATCGGCAATCAGCCCCAGCATTTT	CASSGQGIGNQPQHF
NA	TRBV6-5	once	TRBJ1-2	TGTGCCAGCCTAAGGGACACGGGATCGGGCTACACCTTC	CASLRDTGSGYTF
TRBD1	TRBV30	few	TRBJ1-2	TGTGCCTGGACTCGGGACAGCTTCGTCTATGGCTACACCTTC	CAWTRDSFVYGYTF
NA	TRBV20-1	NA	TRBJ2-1	TGCAGTGCTAGCTATGGGGATGAGCAGTTCTTC	CSASYGDEQFF
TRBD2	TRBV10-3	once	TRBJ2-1	TGTGCCATCTCCCCACTGGGAGGGAGAGGCAACGGTGAGCAGTTCTTC	CAISPLGGRGNGEQFF
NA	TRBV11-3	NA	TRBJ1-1	TGTGCCAGCAGCTTGGACGGTTACACTGAAGCTTTCTTT	CASSLDGYTEAFF